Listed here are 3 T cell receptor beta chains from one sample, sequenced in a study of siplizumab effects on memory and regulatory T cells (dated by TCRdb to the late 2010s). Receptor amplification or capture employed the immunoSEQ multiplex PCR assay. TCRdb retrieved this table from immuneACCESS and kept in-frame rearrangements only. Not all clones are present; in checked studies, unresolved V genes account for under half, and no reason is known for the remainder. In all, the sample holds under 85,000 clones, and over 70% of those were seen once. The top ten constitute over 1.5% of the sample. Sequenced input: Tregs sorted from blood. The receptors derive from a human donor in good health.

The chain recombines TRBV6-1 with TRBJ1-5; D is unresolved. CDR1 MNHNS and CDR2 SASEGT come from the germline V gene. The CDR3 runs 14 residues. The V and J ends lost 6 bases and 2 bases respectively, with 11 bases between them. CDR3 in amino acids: CASRGWRGNQPQHF. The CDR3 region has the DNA TGTGCCAGCAGGGGCTGGAGGGGCAATCAGCCCCAGCATTTT.

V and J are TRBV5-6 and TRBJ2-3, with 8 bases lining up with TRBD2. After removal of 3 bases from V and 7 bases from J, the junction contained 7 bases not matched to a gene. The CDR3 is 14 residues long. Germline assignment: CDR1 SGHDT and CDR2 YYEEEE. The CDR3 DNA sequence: TGTGCCAGCAGCTCAGCCGGGGGGGAGAATACGCAGTATTTT. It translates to CASSSAGGENTQYF.

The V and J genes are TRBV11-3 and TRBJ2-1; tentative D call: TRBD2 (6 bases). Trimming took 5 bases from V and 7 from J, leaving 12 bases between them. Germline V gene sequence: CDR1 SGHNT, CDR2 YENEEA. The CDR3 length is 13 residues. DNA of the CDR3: TGTGCCAGCAGCCTTGGAGGGCTAAATGAGCAGTTCTTC. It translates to CASSLGGLNEQFF.